One sample yielded the 16 T cell receptor beta chains listed below, sequenced in a study of metastatic and nonmetastatic thyroid tumors. Through MiXCR, TCRdb re-clonotyped the PCR reads. The sample has 13,000 to 15,000 clones; roughly 25% are singletons. All patients were treatment-naive before thyroid surgery. The material sequenced was tumor tissue. These receptors were taken from a female donor with papillary thyroid cancer or a benign thyroid nodule (not recorded which). Some clones in this sample may be carry-over from other donors' samples.

This clone has ten or more counts. A much larger clone differs by one base, so this may be a read error. This chain joins TRBV2 and TRBJ1-2; D unresolved. The CDR3 runs to 12 residues. The V end was cut by 3 bases, the J end by 7 bases, with 9 bases between. CDR1 and CDR2 from the germline V gene are SNHLY and FYNNEI. CDR3 coding DNA: TGTGCCAGCAGTGAGGCAGTTCTTGGCTACACCTTC. Translating it yields CASSEAVLGYTF.

This clone is termed medium-sized (0.01 to 0.1%). The rearrangement uses TRBV20-1 and TRBJ2-7; 7 positions agree with TRBD1. The CDR3 totals 16 residues. The germline CDR1 and CDR2 sequences are DFQATT and SNEGSKA (reference sequence). J gave up 1 base and V 0 bases, and 9 bases lay outside the gene matches. The CDR3 here is CSAREGRKGASYEQYF. CDR3 coding DNA: TGCAGTGCTAGAGAAGGTCGGAAGGGGGCGTCCTACGAGCAGTACTTC.

This clone was seen repeatedly, ten times or more. In DNA form, the CDR3 reads TGTGCCAGTAGTATGGCGGGGGGCGGAACAGAGACCCAGTACTTC. It encodes CASSMAGGGTETQYF. The chain uses TRBV19 and TRBJ2-5; 8 nucleotides align to TRBD2. After removal of 3 bases from V and 4 bases from J, the junction contained 7 bases not matched to a gene. Per the germline V gene, CDR1 is LNHDA and CDR2 is SQIVND (reference sequence). CDR3 length equals 15 residues.

The rearrangement links TRBV6-1 to TRBJ1-1; no reliable D call. Germline CDR1 reads MNHNS; CDR2 reads SASEGT. This CDR3 region has 13 residues. V lost 3 bases, J lost 5 bases, and 10 bases lay in between. The CDR3 loop reads CASSDLLLTEAFF. CDR3 sequence (DNA): TGTGCCAGCAGTGACCTTCTTTTAACTGAAGCTTTCTTT.

This clone has more than one count but fewer than ten. The V call is TRBV7-2, the J call TRBJ1-1; D is unclear. CDR3 length: 13 amino acids. CDR1 is SGHTA, CDR2 FQGNSA, per germline. V lost 7 bases and J lost 4, with 13 bases in between. CDR3 sequence: CASIVLAGTEAFF. The CDR3 DNA is TGTGCCAGCATCGTTCTGGCGGGCACTGAAGCTTTCTTT. The full variable domain, with the rest looked up from reference TRBV7-2 and TRBJ1-1, is GAGVSQSPSNKVTEKGKDVELRCDPISGHTALYWYRQSLGQGLEFLIYFQGNSAPDKSGLPSDRFSAERTGGSVSTLTIQRTQQEDSAVYLCASIVLAGTEAFFGQGTRLTVV.

This clone came up many times. The V and J genes are TRBV6-5 and TRBJ2-3; either TRBD1 or TRBD2 may fit D (5 bases each). The V gene lost 0 bases and the J gene lost 0 bases, with 10 bases spanning the gap. CDR1 and CDR2 from the germline V gene are MNHEY and SVGAGI. The CDR3 has 16 residues. This CDR3 is CASSYSRDASTDTQYF. The CDR3 coding sequence is TGTGCCAGCAGTTACTCTCGGGACGCCAGCACAGATACGCAGTATTTT.

This clone was recorded many times. Its ends do not fully match the called genes, so a read error is possible. Other DNA sequences in the sample encode the same CDR3. J is TRBJ2-7 and V is TRBV5-1; 10 bases align to TRBD1. The CDR3 is 14 amino acids. CDR1 SGHRS and CDR2 YFSETQ come from the germline V gene. CDR3 amino acids: CASSGTGVSNEQYF. The CDR3 DNA sequence: TGCGCCAGCTCCGGGACAGGGGTCTCCAACGAGCAGTACTTC.

This clone was seen more than once but under ten times. The chain has TRBV27 and TRBJ2-2; a weak D match, TRBD2 (5 bases). V dropped 7 bases and J dropped 1 base, with 16 bases sitting between them. The CDR3 runs to 16 residues. Germline-derived CDR1 and CDR2 are MNHEY and SMNVEV (reference sequence). The chain's CDR3 is CASIVAGGLNTGELFF. The CDR3 DNA sequence: TGTGCCAGCATCGTGGCGGGCGGACTGAACACCGGGGAGCTGTTTTTT.

This clone was found many times. V and J are TRBV5-5 and TRBJ1-2; the match to TRBD1 covers 9 bases. V lost 2 bases, J lost 8 bases, and 4 bases stayed unmatched. The CDR3 consists of 13 residues. Germline assignment: CDR1 SGHKS and CDR2 YYEKEE (reference sequence). CDR3 residues: CASSFRDREGYTF. Written as DNA, the CDR3 is TGTGCCAGCAGCTTCCGGGACAGGGAGGGCTACACCTTC.

Comment on this clone: This may arise from a read error, as a much more abundant clone is one base away. V and J are TRBV20-1 and TRBJ2-6, with D hard to call. The CDR3 extends over 17 amino acids. The germline gives CDR1 DFQATT, CDR2 SNEGSKA (reference sequence). In nucleotides, the CDR3 is TGCAGTGCTAGAGGTTGGGCCCAGAGCTCTGGTGCCAACGTCCTGACTTTC. Its translation: CSARGWAQSSGANVLTF.

By share, this clone counts as medium-sized. This sequence joins TRBV27 and TRBJ1-1; no reliable D call. CDR3 size: 14 residues. V shed 6 bases and J shed 6 bases, with 17 bases lying between them. Germline values: CDR1 MNHEY, CDR2 SMNVEV (reference sequence). CDR3 sequence (DNA): TGTGCCAGCAGCACCGAGTGGGGAAAGGCTGAAGCTTTCTTT. Protein: CASSTEWGKAEAFF.

The chain uses TRBV5-1 and TRBJ1-2; tentative D call: TRBD1 (5 bases). Germline values: CDR1 SGHRS, CDR2 YFSETQ. CDR3 length: 16 residues. With 3 bases removed from V and 9 bases from J, the gap between germline ends came to 24 bases. CDR3 residues: CASSSCQGDIRDCYTF. In DNA form, the CDR3 reads TGCGCCAGCAGCTCGTGCCAGGGCGACATTCGAGATTGCTACACCTTC.

The rearrangement joins TRBV19 to TRBJ1-2; D perhaps matches TRBD1 (6 bases). V gave up 6 bases and J gave up 4 bases, with 12 bases separating them. Germline V gives CDR1 LNHDA, CDR2 SQIVND (reference sequence). The CDR3 length is 13 residues. For the CDR3, the DNA is TGTGCCAGTAGGGACAGAGGGTTCTATGGCTACACCTTC. It is translated as CASRDRGFYGYTF.

In this sample, this clone turned up once. One end of the junction is discordant with germline, which a read error may explain. V gene TRBV5-1 combines with J gene TRBJ2-2; D is perhaps TRBD2 (6 bases). Germline V CDR1 and CDR2: SGHRS, YFSETQ. This CDR3 spans 16 amino acids. The CDR3 nucleotides read TGCGCCAGCAGCTTGGATCCGGGAGCCGGGTCCGGAGAGCTGTTTTTT. This encodes CASSLDPGAGSGELFF. Looking up the rest from reference TRBV5-1 and TRBJ2-2 gives the full variable domain: KAGVTQTPRYLIKTRGQQVTLSCSPISGHRSVSWYQQTPGQGLQFLFEYFSETQRNKGNFPGRFSGRQFSNSRSEMNVSTLELGDSALYLCASSLDPGAGSGELFFGEGSRLTVL.

This clone was observed once. This chain joins TRBV5-1 and TRBJ2-7, with 7 bases aligning to TRBD2. V was clipped by 4 bases and J by 2 bases; unmatched bases: 18. The CDR3 sequence is 18 residues long. The germline V gene has CDR1 SGHRS and CDR2 YFSETQ. This chain's CDR3 is CASSLRWGGAVGTYEQYF. CDR3 sequence (DNA): TGCGCCAGCAGCCTACGGTGGGGGGGAGCGGTAGGTACCTACGAGCAGTACTTC.

This clone has at least ten counts. The chain carries TRBV10-1 and TRBJ2-1; 13 bases align to TRBD2. V shed 4 bases and J 3 bases; nucleotides not matched to a gene: 3. This CDR3 spans 16 amino acids. The germline CDR1 and CDR2 sequences are WNHNN and SYGVQD (reference sequence). DNA of the CDR3: TGCGCCAGCAGTGGGACTAGCGGGAGAGGCTACAATGAGCAGTTCTTC. Its translation: CASSGTSGRGYNEQFF.